The following is a T cell receptor (beta chain) sequence with its context. Its antigen is not known. The data derive from a study of T cells in Graves' hyperthyroidism and ophthalmopathy. Findings and limits, study-wide: A 13 V-J model separated ophthalmopathy from stable hyperthyroidism.

Researchers took RNA transcripts and amplified the TCR beta CDR3 regions from them. Researchers ran a first-round RT-PCR on the TCR CDR3 using the HTBI primer set. TCRdb itself ran the multiplex PCR reads through MiXCR, one entry per CDR3 protein. The data show fewer than 800,000 distinct CDR3 sequences, roughly 15% seen once. Stability of Graves' hyperthyroidism was defined as absent ophthalmopathy progression within 18 months. Diagnosis rested on symptoms, serum thyroxine and TRAb, thyroid ultrasound, and orbital computed tomography. Deletions cut 4 bases from V and 4 bases from J, with 15 bases between. The V gene's germline CDR1 is SGHTS and CDR2 YDEGEE. There are 15 residues in the CDR3.

This receptor was identified in a man aged 18 to 30 with Graves' hyperthyroidism. What was sequenced was blood. This chain connects TRBV5-8 to TRBJ1-5, with TRBD1 as a possible D gene (6 bases). Here the CDR3 reads CASSTGTPLNQPQHF. DNA of the CDR3: TGTGCCAGCAGCACCGGGACACCCCTTAATCAGCCCCAGCATTTT.